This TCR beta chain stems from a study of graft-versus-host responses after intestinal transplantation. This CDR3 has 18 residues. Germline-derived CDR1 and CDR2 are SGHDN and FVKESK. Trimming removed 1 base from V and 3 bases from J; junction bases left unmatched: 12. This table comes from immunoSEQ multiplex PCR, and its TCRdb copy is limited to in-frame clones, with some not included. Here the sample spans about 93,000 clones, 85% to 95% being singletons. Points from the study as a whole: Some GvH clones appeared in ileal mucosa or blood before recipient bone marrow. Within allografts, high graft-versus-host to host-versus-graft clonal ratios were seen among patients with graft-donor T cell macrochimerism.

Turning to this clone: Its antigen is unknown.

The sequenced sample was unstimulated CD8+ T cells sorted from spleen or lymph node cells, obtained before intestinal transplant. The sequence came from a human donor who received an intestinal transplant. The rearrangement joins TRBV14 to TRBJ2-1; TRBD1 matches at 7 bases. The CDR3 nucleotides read TGTGCCAGCAGCCAAGCCATGGGACAGCCCACTCTCTACAATGAGCAGTTCTTC. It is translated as CASSQAMGQPTLYNEQFF.